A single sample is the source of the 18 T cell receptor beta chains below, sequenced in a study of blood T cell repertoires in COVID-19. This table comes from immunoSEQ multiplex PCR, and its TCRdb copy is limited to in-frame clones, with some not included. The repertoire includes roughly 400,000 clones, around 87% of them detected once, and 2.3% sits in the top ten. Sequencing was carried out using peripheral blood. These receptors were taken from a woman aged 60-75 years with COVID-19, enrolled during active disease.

This CDR3 is CASSKKGRGLAGSQETQYF. The CDR3, as DNA: TGTGCCAGCAGCAAAAAGGGACGAGGGCTAGCGGGGAGCCAAGAGACCCAGTACTTC. This chain connects TRBV21-1 to TRBJ2-5; the table's D gene call, TRBD2, was not cross checked with the DNA. TRBV21-1 is described as a pseudogene. This CDR3 spans 19 amino acids.

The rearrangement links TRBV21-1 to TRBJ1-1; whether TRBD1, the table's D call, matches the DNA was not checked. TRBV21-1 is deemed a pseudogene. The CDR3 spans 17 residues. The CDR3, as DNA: TGTGCCAGCCAGCCCGGACAGGGTCGGGGTAGGATCCCTGAAGCTTTCTTT. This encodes CASQPGQGRGRIPEAFF.

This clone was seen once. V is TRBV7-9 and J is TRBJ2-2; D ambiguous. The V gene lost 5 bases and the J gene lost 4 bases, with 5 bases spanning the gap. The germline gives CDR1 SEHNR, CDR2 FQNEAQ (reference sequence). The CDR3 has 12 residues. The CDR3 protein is CASSISTGELFF. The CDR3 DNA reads TGTGCCAGCAGCATTAGCACCGGGGAGCTGTTTTTT.

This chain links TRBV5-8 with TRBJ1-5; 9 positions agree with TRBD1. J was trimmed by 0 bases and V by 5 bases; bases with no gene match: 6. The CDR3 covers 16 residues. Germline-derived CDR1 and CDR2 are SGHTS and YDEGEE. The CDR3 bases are TGTGCCAGCAGTCCCGACAGGGGGATTAGCAATCAGCCCCAGCATTTT. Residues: CASSPDRGISNQPQHF.

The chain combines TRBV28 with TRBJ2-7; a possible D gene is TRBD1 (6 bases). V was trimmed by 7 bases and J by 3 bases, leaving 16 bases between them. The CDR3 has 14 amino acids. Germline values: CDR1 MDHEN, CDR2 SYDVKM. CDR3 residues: CASTQGQLFYEQYF. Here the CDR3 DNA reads TGTGCCAGCACCCAAGGACAGCTATTCTACGAGCAGTACTTC. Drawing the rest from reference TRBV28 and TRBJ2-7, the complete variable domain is DVKVTQSSRYLVKRTGEKVFLECVQDMDHENMFWYRQDPGLGLRLIYFSYDVKMKEKGDIPEGYSVSREKKERFSLILESASTNQTSMYLCASTQGQLFYEQYFGPGTRLTVT.

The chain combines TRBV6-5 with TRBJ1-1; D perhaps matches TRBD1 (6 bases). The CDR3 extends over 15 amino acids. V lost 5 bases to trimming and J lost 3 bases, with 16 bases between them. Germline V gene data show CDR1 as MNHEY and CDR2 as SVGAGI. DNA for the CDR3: TGTGCCAGCAGTCTGGGGGGGCAGGGCGACACTGAAGCTTTCTTT. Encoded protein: CASSLGGQGDTEAFF.

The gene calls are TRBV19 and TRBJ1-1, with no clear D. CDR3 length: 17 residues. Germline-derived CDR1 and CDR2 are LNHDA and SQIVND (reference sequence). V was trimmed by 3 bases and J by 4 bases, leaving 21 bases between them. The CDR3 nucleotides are TGTGCCAGTAGTATCCACTACTTCGGGGAAGGAGTCACTGAAGCTTTCTTT. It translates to CASSIHYFGEGVTEAFF.

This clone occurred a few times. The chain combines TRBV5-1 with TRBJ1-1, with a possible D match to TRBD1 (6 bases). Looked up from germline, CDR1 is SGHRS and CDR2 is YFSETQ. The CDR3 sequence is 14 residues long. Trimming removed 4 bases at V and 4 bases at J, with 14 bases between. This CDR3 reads CASSQEQGSTEAFF. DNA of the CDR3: TGCGCCAGCAGCCAAGAACAGGGAAGCACTGAAGCTTTCTTT. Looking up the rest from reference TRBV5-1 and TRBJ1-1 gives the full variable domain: KAGVTQTPRYLIKTRGQQVTLSCSPISGHRSVSWYQQTPGQGLQFLFEYFSETQRNKGNFPGRFSGRQFSNSRSEMNVSTLELGDSALYLCASSQEQGSTEAFFGQGTRLTVV.

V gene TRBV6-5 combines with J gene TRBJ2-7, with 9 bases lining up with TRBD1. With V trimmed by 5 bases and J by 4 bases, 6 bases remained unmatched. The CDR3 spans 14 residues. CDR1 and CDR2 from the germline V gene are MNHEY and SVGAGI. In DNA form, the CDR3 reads TGTGCCAGCAGTCGACAGGGGGGGGTTTACGAGCAGTACTTC. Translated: CASSRQGGVYEQYF.

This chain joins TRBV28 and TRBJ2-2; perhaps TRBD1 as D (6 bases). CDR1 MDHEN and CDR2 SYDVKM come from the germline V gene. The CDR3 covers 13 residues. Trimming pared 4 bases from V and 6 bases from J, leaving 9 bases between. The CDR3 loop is CASSSRGPGELFF. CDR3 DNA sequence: TGTGCCAGCAGTTCCAGGGGCCCCGGGGAGCTGTTTTTT. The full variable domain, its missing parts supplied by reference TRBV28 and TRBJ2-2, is DVKVTQSSRYLVKRTGEKVFLECVQDMDHENMFWYRQDPGLGLRLIYFSYDVKMKEKGDIPEGYSVSREKKERFSLILESASTNQTSMYLCASSSRGPGELFFGEGSRLTVL.

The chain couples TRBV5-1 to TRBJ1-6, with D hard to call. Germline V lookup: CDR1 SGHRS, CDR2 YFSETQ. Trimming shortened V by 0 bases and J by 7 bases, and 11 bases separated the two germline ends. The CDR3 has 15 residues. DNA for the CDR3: TGCGCCAGCAGCTTGGATCCAGGTTCGAATTCACCCCTCCACTTT. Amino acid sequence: CASSLDPGSNSPLHF.

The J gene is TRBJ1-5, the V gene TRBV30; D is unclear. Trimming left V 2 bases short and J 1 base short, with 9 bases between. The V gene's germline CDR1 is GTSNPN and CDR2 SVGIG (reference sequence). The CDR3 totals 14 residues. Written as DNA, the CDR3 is TGTGCCTGGAGTAAGGGAGGAAGCAATCAGCCCCAGCATTTT. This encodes CAWSKGGSNQPQHF. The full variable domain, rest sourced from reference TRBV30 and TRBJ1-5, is SQTIHQWPATLVQPVGSPLSLECTVEGTSNPNLYWYRQAAGRGLQLLFYSVGIGQISSEVPQNLSASRPQDRQFILSSKKLLLSDSGFYLCAWSKGGSNQPQHFGDGTRLSIL.

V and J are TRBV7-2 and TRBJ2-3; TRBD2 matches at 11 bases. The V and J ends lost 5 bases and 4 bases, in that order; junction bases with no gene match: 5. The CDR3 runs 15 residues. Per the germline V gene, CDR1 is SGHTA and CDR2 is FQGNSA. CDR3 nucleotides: TGTGCCAGCAGCCCGGGACTAGCGGTAGCAGATACGCAGTATTTT. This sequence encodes CASSPGLAVADTQYF.

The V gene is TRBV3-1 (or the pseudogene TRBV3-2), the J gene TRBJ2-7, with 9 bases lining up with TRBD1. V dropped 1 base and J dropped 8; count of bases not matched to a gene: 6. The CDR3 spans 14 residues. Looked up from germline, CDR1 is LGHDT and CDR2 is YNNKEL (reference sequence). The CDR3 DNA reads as TGTGCCAGCAGCCAAGGAGGACAGGGGAGAAAGCAGTACTTC. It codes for CASSQGGQGRKQYF.

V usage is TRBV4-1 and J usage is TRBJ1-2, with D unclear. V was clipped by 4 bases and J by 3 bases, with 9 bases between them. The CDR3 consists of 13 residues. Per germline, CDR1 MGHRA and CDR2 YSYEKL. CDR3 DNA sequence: TGCGCCAGCAGCCCCCAGGCCGACTATGGCTACACCTTC. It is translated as CASSPQADYGYTF.

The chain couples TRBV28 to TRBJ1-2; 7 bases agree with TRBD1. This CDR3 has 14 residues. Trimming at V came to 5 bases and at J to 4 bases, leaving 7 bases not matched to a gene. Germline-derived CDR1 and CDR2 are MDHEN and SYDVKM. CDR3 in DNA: TGTGCCAGCAGTGAACCCGGGACAGCCTATGGCTACACCTTC. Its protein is CASSEPGTAYGYTF.

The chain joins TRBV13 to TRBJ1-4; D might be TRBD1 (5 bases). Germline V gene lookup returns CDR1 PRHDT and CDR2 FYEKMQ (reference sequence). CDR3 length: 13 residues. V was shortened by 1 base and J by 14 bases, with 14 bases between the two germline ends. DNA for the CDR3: TGTGCCAGCAGCTTAGCCCGACAGAGAAGTCTGTTTTTT. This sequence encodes CASSLARQRSLFF.

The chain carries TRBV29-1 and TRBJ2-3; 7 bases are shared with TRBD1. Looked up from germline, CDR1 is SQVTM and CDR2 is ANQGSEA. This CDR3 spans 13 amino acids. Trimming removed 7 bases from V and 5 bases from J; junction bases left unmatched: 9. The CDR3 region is CSGGQASGDTQYF. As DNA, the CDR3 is TGCAGCGGTGGACAGGCCTCCGGAGATACGCAGTATTTT.